What follows describes a single TCR beta chain. This sample is drawn from a study of blood T cell repertoires in COVID-19. Study background: Sources were T cells, B-cell-depleted T cells, or PBMCs; the material itself was cDNA or gDNA.

Profiled with immunoSEQ multiplex PCR; TCRdb holds only in-frame clones, not every one. The table has about 140,000 clones, around 89% seen once. Germline V CDR1 and CDR2: DFQATT, SNEGSKA (reference sequence). The germline V and J ends were trimmed by 3 bases and 7 bases, with 10 bases remaining between them. The CDR3 consists of 11 residues. The chain uses TRBV20-1 and TRBJ2-7, with D possibly TRBD2 on 5 matching bases. The sequence came from an older woman with active COVID-19. The material sequenced was peripheral blood. As DNA, the CDR3 is TGCAGTGCTAGCGGGATTAGGGAGCAGTACTTC. Amino acids: CSASGIREQYF.